This TCR beta chain was identified during a study of T cell responses to AZD1222 COVID-19 vaccine. TCRdb's table, derived via immunoSEQ multiplex PCR, lists solely in-frame clones and lacks some. The sample holds 100,000 to 150,000 clones, roughly nine tenths seen once. This clone showed up just a few times. Germline values: CDR1 KGHDR, CDR2 SFDVKD. The CDR3 sequence is 12 residues long. With 10 bases removed from V and 1 base from J, the gap between germline ends came to 9 bases. The genes are TRBV24-1 and TRBJ1-1, with D perhaps TRBD1 (6 bases). The clonotype comes from an adult in good health. Sample: peripheral blood, taken on day 0 of AZD1222 vaccination. Here the CDR3 DNA reads TGTGCCACTCAAGGGGGGAACACTGAAGCTTTCTTT. It is translated as CATQGGNTEAFF.